The clone carrying this TCR beta chain appeared a single time. Original processing methods: Amplification of reference gene primers was used by the study to estimate nucleated cell counts. TCRdb keeps only in-frame clones here, not all; method: immunoSEQ multiplex PCR. V, J and clone size reflect that table, while D and trimming were determined from the DNA. Of about 130,000 clones listed, almost 70% are singletons. This sample was taken from a study of blood T cell repertoires in COVID-19. Study summary: Nucleic acid was either cDNA or gDNA, and it came from T cells, B-cell-depleted T cells, or PBMCs.

Trimming shortened V by 9 bases and J by 0 bases, and 7 bases separated the two germline ends. The CDR3 contains 13 residues. Germline loops: CDR1 KGHDR, CDR2 SFDVKD. The sequencing sample was made of peripheral blood. The rearrangement joins TRBV24-1 to TRBJ2-2; TRBD1 is a possible D gene (6 bases). The clonotype originates from a woman in her seventies with acute or convalescent COVID-19. CDR3 amino acids: CATQGPNTGELFF. The CDR3 DNA is TGTGCCACCCAGGGGCCGAACACCGGGGAGCTGTTTTTT.